These T cell receptor beta chains were read from a single sample in a study of cytomegalovirus exposure and HLA in healthy donors. Sequencing was performed with immunoSEQ multiplex PCR; in TCRdb, only in-frame clones are kept and a portion is missing. The table includes approximately 130,000 clones, 85% to 90% detected once. The source material was PBMCs. Source of these receptors: a woman younger than 45 in good health and CMV-seronegative. The CDR3 runs from the conserved cysteine through the conserved F or W. D genes are given only for firm matches. Not all rows give a size; the values are once, few, many and, for expanded clones, a class.

CDR3: CASYREGNEQFF; DNA: TGTGCCAGCTACAGGGAGGGAAATGAGCAGTTCTTC; size: -; J: TRBJ2-1; V: TRBV18; D: -
CDR3: CASRHATSGVTDTQYF; DNA: TGTGCCAGCAGACACGCGACTAGCGGGGTAACAGATACGCAGTATTTT; size: -; J: TRBJ2-3; V: TRBV7-9; D: TRBD2
CDR3: CASTASGRIGETQYF; DNA: TGTGCCAGCACGGCTAGCGGGAGAATAGGAGAGACCCAGTACTTC; size: -; J: TRBJ2-5; V: TRBV7-9; D: TRBD2
CDR3: CSVERQGANEQYF; DNA: TGCAGCGTTGAAAGACAGGGGGCGAACGAGCAGTACTTC; size: -; J: TRBJ2-7; V: TRBV29-1; D: TRBD1
CDR3: CASSLSGGPPSNEQFF; DNA: TGTGCCAGCAGCCTAAGCGGGGGTCCGCCCAGTAATGAGCAGTTCTTC; size: -; J: TRBJ2-1; V: TRBV7-6; D: TRBD2
CDR3: CASSPQFLAGPEAFF; DNA: TGTGCCAGCAGCCCACAGTTCCTGGCGGGGCCTGAAGCTTTCTTT; size: -; J: TRBJ1-1; V: TRBV7-2; D: -
CDR3: CASSGLATYEQYF; DNA: TGTGCCAGCAGTGGGTTAGCAACCTACGAGCAGTACTTC; size: -; J: TRBJ2-7; V: TRBV2; D: -
CDR3: CASSKRGYEQYF; DNA: TGTGCCAGTAGTAAGCGGGGCTACGAGCAGTACTTC; size: -; J: TRBJ2-7; V: TRBV19; D: TRBD2
CDR3: CASSVTSGSNYEQYF; DNA: TGTGCCAGTAGTGTTACTAGCGGGAGTAATTACGAGCAGTACTTC; size: -; J: TRBJ2-7; V: TRBV19; D: TRBD2
CDR3: CASSLGQLGNYGYTF; DNA: TGTGCCAGCAGCTTGGGACAGTTGGGAAACTATGGCTACACCTTC; size: -; J: TRBJ1-2; V: TRBV7-8; D: TRBD1
CDR3: CASSTGKKTQYF; DNA: TGTGCCAGCAGTACGGGGAAAAAGACCCAGTACTTC; size: few; J: TRBJ2-5; V: TRBV2; D: -
CDR3: CSVDRGRTGELFF; DNA: TGCAGCGTTGACAGGGGGCGCACCGGGGAGCTGTTTTTT; size: -; J: TRBJ2-2; V: TRBV29-1; D: TRBD1
CDR3: CASSTRRTGGSEAFF; DNA: TGTGCCAGCAGCACGCGACGGACAGGGGGGTCTGAAGCTTTCTTT; size: -; J: TRBJ1-1; V: TRBV7-8; D: TRBD1
CDR3: CASSLSGTDTQYF; DNA: TGTGCCAGCAGCTTGAGCGGCACAGATACGCAGTATTTT; size: -; J: TRBJ2-3; V: TRBV5-4; D: -
CDR3: CASSLGLAGINEQFF; DNA: TGTGCCAGCAGCTTGGGACTAGCGGGTATCAATGAGCAGTTCTTC; size: -; J: TRBJ2-1; V: TRBV11-3; D: TRBD2
CDR3: CASIKGTGLPFF; DNA: TGTGCCAGCATCAAAGGGACAGGGTTGCCTTTCTTT; size: -; J: TRBJ1-1; V: TRBV6-6; D: TRBD1
CDR3: CASSIGTKDYGYTF; DNA: TGTGCCAGCAGCATCGGGACAAAGGACTATGGCTACACCTTC; size: -; J: TRBJ1-2; V: TRBV7-8; D: -
CDR3: CASSPRSPGQETQYF; DNA: TGTGCCAGCAGCCCCCGATCTCCGGGCCAAGAGACCCAGTACTTC; size: -; J: TRBJ2-5; V: TRBV7-9; D: -
CDR3: CASSPRTGDKDGNTIYF; DNA: TGTGCCAGCTCACCGCGGACAGGGGATAAGGATGGAAACACCATATATTTT; size: -; J: TRBJ1-3; V: TRBV18; D: TRBD1
CDR3: CASSLLGRWGAQAGRSDTQYF; DNA: TGTGCCAGCAGTTTATTAGGTCGGTGGGGCGCGCAAGCGGGGCGGTCAGATACGCAGTATTTT; size: once; J: TRBJ2-3; V: TRBV28; D: TRBD2
CDR3: CASSFERGDTQYF; DNA: TGTGCCAGCAGCTTCGAGCGGGGAGATACGCAGTATTTT; size: -; J: TRBJ2-3; V: TRBV5-4; D: TRBD2
CDR3: CASSPATTGVGEQYF; DNA: TGTGCCAGCAGCCCCGCCACCACAGGGGTGGGGGAGCAGTACTTC; size: -; J: TRBJ2-7; V: TRBV6-5; D: TRBD1
CDR3: CASSLRLGQGGEKLFF; DNA: TGCGCCAGCAGCTTGCGACTGGGACAGGGAGGTGAAAAACTGTTTTTT; size: -; J: TRBJ1-4; V: TRBV5-1; D: TRBD1
CDR3: CAWSGQGNTEAFF; DNA: TGTGCCTGGAGCGGACAGGGGAACACTGAAGCTTTCTTT; size: -; J: TRBJ1-1; V: TRBV30; D: TRBD1
CDR3: CSVMGTGLYEQYF; DNA: TGCAGCGTTATGGGGACAGGGTTGTACGAGCAGTACTTC; size: -; J: TRBJ2-7; V: TRBV29-1; D: TRBD1
CDR3: CAWFGGVGYGYTF; DNA: TGTGCCTGGTTTGGGGGGGTGGGATATGGCTACACCTTC; size: -; J: TRBJ1-2; V: TRBV30; D: -
CDR3: CASRAAGAETQYF; DNA: TGTGCCAGCAGGGCCGCGGGAGCAGAGACCCAGTACTTC; size: -; J: TRBJ2-5; V: TRBV6-5; D: TRBD2
CDR3: CASSLSDRVHGYTF; DNA: TGTGCCAGCAGTTTATCCGACAGGGTCCATGGCTACACCTTC; size: -; J: TRBJ1-2; V: TRBV28; D: TRBD1
CDR3: CASSSTDRGRNSPLHF; DNA: TGTGCCAGCAGCTCAACCGACAGGGGACGTAATTCACCCCTCCACTTT; size: -; J: TRBJ1-6; V: TRBV7-2; D: TRBD1
CDR3: CASSSLVFHEQYF; DNA: TGTGCCAGCAGTTCTCTAGTTTTCCACGAGCAGTACTTC; size: -; J: TRBJ2-7; V: TRBV27; D: -
CDR3: CASSLMGQGAPEQYF; DNA: TGCGCCAGCAGCTTGATGGGACAGGGGGCTCCCGAGCAGTACTTC; size: -; J: TRBJ2-7; V: TRBV5-1; D: TRBD1
CDR3: CASTPAGAMPETQYF; DNA: TGTGCCAGTACCCCAGCGGGGGCCATGCCGGAGACCCAGTACTTC; size: -; J: TRBJ2-5; V: TRBV19; D: TRBD2
CDR3: CASSLPGGHYEQYF; DNA: TGTGCCAGTAGCTTGCCAGGGGGCCACTACGAGCAGTACTTC; size: -; J: TRBJ2-7; V: TRBV5-8; D: TRBD1
CDR3: CASSQAGQGVANEKLFF; DNA: TGTGCCAGCAGCCAAGCCGGACAGGGGGTTGCTAATGAAAAACTGTTTTTT; size: once; J: TRBJ1-4; V: TRBV14; D: TRBD1
CDR3: CASSMIGQPQHF; DNA: TGTGCCAGTAGTATGATCGGTCAGCCCCAGCATTTT; size: -; J: TRBJ1-5; V: TRBV19; D: -
CDR3: CASSPQGVNEKLFF; DNA: TGTGCCAGCAGCCCCCAAGGGGTAAATGAAAAACTGTTTTTT; size: -; J: TRBJ1-4; V: TRBV11-2; D: -
CDR3: CASSILPGQGLLGANVLTF; DNA: TGTGCCAGTAGTATTTTACCGGGACAGGGCTTACTTGGGGCCAACGTCCTGACTTTC; size: -; J: TRBJ2-6; V: TRBV19; D: TRBD1
CDR3: CASSPSGGSYEQYF; DNA: TGTGCCAGCAGCCCTAGCGGGGGTTCCTACGAGCAGTACTTC; size: -; J: TRBJ2-7; V: TRBV7-2; D: TRBD2
CDR3: CASSFGTYGAIEQYF; DNA: TGTGCCAGCAGCTTTGGGACTTACGGGGCGATCGAGCAGTACTTC; size: once; J: TRBJ2-7; V: TRBV7-9; D: -
CDR3: CASRGAGTGGLGYTF; DNA: TGTGCCAGCAGGGGGGCCGGGACAGGGGGGCTAGGCTACACCTTC; size: -; J: TRBJ1-2; V: TRBV28; D: TRBD1
CDR3: CASTRDSCTDTQYF; DNA: TGTGCCAGCACCCGGGACAGCTGCACAGATACGCAGTATTTT; size: -; J: TRBJ2-3; V: TRBV21-1; D: -
CDR3: CASTFGHTNYGYTF; DNA: TGTGCCAGCACCTTCGGACATACGAACTATGGCTACACCTTC; size: -; J: TRBJ1-2; V: TRBV2; D: -
CDR3: CASRGPNAGELFF; DNA: TGTGCCAGCAGGGGGCCCAACGCCGGGGAGCTGTTTTTT; size: -; J: TRBJ2-2; V: TRBV5-6; D: -
CDR3: CASREGTGEPHTEAFF; DNA: TGTGCCAGCAGAGAGGGGACAGGGGAACCTCACACTGAAGCTTTCTTT; size: -; J: TRBJ1-1; V: TRBV2; D: TRBD1
CDR3: CASSQDHADSGNTIYF; DNA: TGCGCCAGCAGCCAAGATCATGCGGACTCTGGAAACACCATATATTTT; size: -; J: TRBJ1-3; V: TRBV4-3; D: -
CDR3: CASSLQGPYEQYF; DNA: TGTGCCAGCAGCCTACAGGGTCCCTACGAGCAGTACTTT; size: -; J: TRBJ2-7; V: TRBV7-9; D: -
CDR3: CASSPRTSGSSYNEQFF; DNA: TGTGCCAGCAGCCCTAGGACTAGCGGGAGCTCCTACAATGAGCAGTTCTTC; size: -; J: TRBJ2-1; V: TRBV7-2; D: TRBD2
CDR3: CASSSVSSYEQYF; DNA: TGTGCCAGTAGTAGTGTCTCCTCCTACGAGCAGTACTTC; size: -; J: TRBJ2-7; V: TRBV19; D: -
CDR3: CASSRVRGTEAFF; DNA: TGTGCCAGCAGTAGGGTAAGGGGCACTGAAGCTTTCTTT; size: -; J: TRBJ1-1; V: TRBV6-1; D: -